Sequencing of this T cell receptor (beta chain) was carried out in a study of blood T cell repertoires in COVID-19 (dated by TCRdb to 2018 to 2020). Background for the entire study: Samples covering the acute and convalescent phases of COVID-19 were provided by collaborators in the United States, Italy and Spain. The material from the prospective study consisted of cDNA or gDNA derived from T cells, B-cell-depleted T cells, or PBMCs. The dataset comprised deeply sampled blood TCRbeta repertoires from subjects exposed to, actively infected with, or recovered from COVID-19. The repertoires were made available in a free public database intended to serve as a resource for research on the immune response to SARS-CoV-2. The samples were drawn from the first 160 participants of the ongoing ImmuneRACE study and from 950 to 1,500 subjects provided by 6 global collaborators. A de-identified subject ID, COVID-19 status, age in years and sex were almost always included in the sample metadata. HLA class I and class II types, where available, came from metadata supplied by the sample provider rather than from assay-based typing. Study-level results and caveats: Clinical and demographic metadata were provided uncurated, with the amount varying by source and participant.

The CDR3 runs 16 amino acids, cysteine and phenylalanine included. The read is trimmed to its CDR3 DNA, 48 bases read in frame from base 1. V is cut by 5 bases and J by 2 bases, and the space between the germline ends is 19 bases. Via the germline V gene, CDR1 is SGHAT and CDR2 FQNNGV. The immunoSEQ Assay, a bias-controlled multiplex PCR, was used to amplify TCRbeta CDR3 regions from genomic DNA. The published analysis was carried out like this. Nucleated cell counts per sample were estimated from amplification of reference gene primers within the assay. To quantify the absolute abundance of each unique TCRbeta CDR3 rearrangement, sequence reads were collapsed and filtered. For each sample, productive Simpson clonality was calculated as the square root of Simpson's diversity index over productive rearrangements. Sourced from immuneACCESS, this table was stored by TCRdb with only in-frame sequences that have V and J called. A share of the clones is absent; for the studies checked, an unresolved V gene accounts for under half, and the remainder has no known explanation. The V and J calls and clone size are taken from that table; D and trimming were inferred from the DNA. The sample table contains approximately 200,000 clones; only one count was recorded for approximately 90% of them. 1.2% of the sample comes from the top ten.

Concerning this clone itself: The antigen it binds to is not known. Per-nucleotide qualities are absent, and no much larger clonotype sits a single base away.

Enrolling through a virtual design, the prospective study's participants ranged in age from roughly 18 to 95 years and lived across 20 to 30 United States geographic areas. In the prospective study, cohorts were assigned on the basis of participant-reported clinical history obtained from a screening survey and a study questionnaire. Recovered participants in ImmuneRACE Cohort 3 were defined by two consecutive negative NP/OP PCR tests, clearance by a healthcare professional, or resolution of symptoms. In the prospective study, mobile phlebotomists collected whole blood, serum and a nasopharyngeal or oropharyngeal swab from each participant. Additional blood draws and questionnaires over a roughly two-month period could optionally be provided by prospective study participants. Prospective study blood samples were shipped either frozen or at room temperature before DNA extraction.

The chain links TRBV11-2 with TRBJ2-7, and possibly TRBD2, on 6 matching bases. This receptor was obtained from a man younger than 40 who had recovered from COVID-19. The sequenced material came from PBMCs or T cells enriched from blood (not recorded which). The nucleotide sequence reads TGTGCCAGCAGCCCCGGCTCACGGCGGGGAGCCTACGAGCAGTACTTC. Protein translation: CASSPGSRRGAYEQYF.